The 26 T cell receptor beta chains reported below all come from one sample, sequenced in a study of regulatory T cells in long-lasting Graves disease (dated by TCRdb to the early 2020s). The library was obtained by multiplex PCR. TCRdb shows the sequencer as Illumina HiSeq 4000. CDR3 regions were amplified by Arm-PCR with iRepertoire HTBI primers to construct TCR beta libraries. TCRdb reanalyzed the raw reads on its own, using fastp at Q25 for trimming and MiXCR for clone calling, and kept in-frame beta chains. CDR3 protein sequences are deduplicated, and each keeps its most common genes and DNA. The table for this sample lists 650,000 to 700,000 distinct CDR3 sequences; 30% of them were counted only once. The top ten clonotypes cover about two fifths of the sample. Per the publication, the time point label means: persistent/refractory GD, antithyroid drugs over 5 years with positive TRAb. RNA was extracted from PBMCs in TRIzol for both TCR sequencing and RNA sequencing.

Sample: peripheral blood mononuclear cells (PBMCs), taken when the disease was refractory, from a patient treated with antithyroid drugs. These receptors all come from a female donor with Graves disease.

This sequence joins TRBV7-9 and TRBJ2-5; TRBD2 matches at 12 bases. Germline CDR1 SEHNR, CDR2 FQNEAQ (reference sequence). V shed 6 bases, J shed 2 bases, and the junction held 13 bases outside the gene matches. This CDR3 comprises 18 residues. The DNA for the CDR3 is TGTGCCAGCAGTCCCGGACTAGCGGGACCATTACCTCAAGAGACCCAGTACTTC. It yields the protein CASSPGLAGPLPQETQYF.

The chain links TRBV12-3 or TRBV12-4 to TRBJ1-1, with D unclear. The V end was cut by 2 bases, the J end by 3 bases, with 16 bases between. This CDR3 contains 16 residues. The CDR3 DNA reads TGTGCCAGCAGTTTATCCTCGGGGATGGGTTACACTGAAGCTTTCTTT. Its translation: CASSLSSGMGYTEAFF.

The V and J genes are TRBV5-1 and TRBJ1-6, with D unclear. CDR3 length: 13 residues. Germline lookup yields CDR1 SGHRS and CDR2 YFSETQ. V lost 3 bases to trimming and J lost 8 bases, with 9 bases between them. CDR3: CASSSRADSPLHF. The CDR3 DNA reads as TGCGCCAGCAGCTCTAGGGCGGATTCACCCCTCCACTTT. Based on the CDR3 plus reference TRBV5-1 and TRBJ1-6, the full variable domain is KAGVTQTPRYLIKTRGQQVTLSCSPISGHRSVSWYQQTPGQGLQFLFEYFSETQRNKGNFPGRFSGRQFSNSRSEMNVSTLELGDSALYLCASSSRADSPLHFGNGTRLTVT.

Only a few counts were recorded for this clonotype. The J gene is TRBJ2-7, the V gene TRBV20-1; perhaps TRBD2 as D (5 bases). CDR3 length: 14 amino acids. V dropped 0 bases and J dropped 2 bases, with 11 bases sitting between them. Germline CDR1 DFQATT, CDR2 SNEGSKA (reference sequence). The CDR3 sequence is CSARERRAPYEQYF. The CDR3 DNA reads TGCAGTGCTAGAGAGAGGCGGGCCCCCTACGAGCAGTACTTC.

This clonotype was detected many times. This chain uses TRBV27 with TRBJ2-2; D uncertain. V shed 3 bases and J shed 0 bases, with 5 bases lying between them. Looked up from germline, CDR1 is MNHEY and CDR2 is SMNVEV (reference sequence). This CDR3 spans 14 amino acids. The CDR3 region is CASSFSANTGELFF. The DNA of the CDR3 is TGTGCCAGCAGTTTTTCTGCGAACACCGGGGAGCTGTTTTTT.

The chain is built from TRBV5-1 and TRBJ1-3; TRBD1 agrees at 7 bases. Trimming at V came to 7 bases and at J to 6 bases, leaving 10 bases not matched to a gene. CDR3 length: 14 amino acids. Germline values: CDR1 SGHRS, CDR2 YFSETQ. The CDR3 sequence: CASRTTTGSNTIYF. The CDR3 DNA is TGCGCCAGCCGTACCACGACAGGGTCAAACACCATATATTTT. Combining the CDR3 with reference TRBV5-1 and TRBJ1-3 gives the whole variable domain KAGVTQTPRYLIKTRGQQVTLSCSPISGHRSVSWYQQTPGQGLQFLFEYFSETQRNKGNFPGRFSGRQFSNSRSEMNVSTLELGDSALYLCASRTTTGSNTIYFGEGSWLTVV.

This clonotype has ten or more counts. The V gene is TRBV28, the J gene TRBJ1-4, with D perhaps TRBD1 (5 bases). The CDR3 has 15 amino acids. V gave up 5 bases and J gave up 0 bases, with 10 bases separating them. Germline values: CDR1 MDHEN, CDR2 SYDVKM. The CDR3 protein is CASSPDRATNEKLFF. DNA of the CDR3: TGTGCCAGCAGTCCCGACAGAGCAACTAATGAAAAACTGTTTTTT.

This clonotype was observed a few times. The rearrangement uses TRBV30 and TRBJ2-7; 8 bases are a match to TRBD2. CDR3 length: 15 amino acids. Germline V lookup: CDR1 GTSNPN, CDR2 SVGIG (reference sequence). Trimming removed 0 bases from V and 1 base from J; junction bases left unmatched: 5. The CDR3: CAWSVGREASYEQYF. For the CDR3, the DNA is TGTGCCTGGAGTGTCGGGCGGGAGGCTTCCTACGAGCAGTACTTC. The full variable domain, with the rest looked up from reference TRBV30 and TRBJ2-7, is SQTIHQWPATLVQPVGSPLSLECTVEGTSNPNLYWYRQAAGRGLQLLFYSVGIGQISSEVPQNLSASRPQDRQFILSSKKLLLSDSGFYLCAWSVGREASYEQYFGPGTRLTVT.

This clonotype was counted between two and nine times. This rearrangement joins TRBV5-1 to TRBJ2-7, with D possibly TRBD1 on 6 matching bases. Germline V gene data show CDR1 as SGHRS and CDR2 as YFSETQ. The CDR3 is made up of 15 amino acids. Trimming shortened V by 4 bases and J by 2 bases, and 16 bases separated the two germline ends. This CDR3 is CASSVPRDTPYEQYF. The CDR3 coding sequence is TGCGCCAGCAGCGTACCCCGGGACACCCCCTACGAGCAGTACTTC.

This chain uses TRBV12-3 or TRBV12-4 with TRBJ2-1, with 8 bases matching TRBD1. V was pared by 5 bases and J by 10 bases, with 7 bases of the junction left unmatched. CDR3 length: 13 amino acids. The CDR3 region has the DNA TGTGCCAGCAGTCCAGCGGACAGGGCCGAGCAGTTCTTC. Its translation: CASSPADRAEQFF.

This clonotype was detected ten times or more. CDR3 DNA: TGTGCCAGCAGCCAAGATCAAGGTCGTCCCCTCCACTTT. It codes for CASSQDQGRPLHF. V usage is TRBV3-1 and J usage is TRBJ1-6, with D uncertain. Trimming removed 0 bases from V and 13 bases from J, with 10 bases in between. Germline V gene data show CDR1 as LGHDT and CDR2 as YNNKEL (reference sequence). This CDR3 is built from 13 residues. The whole variable domain, remainder taken from reference TRBV3-1 and TRBJ1-6, is DTAVSQTPKYLVTQMGNDKSIKCEQNLGHDTMYWYKQDSKKFLKIMFSYNNKELIINETVPNRFSPKSPDKAHLNLHINSLELGDSAVYFCASSQDQGRPLHFGNGTRLTVT.

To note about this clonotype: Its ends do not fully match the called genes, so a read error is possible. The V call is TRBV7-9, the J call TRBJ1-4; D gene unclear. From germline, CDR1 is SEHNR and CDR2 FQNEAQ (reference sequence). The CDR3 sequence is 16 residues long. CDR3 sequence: CASSLPVGLTNEKLFF. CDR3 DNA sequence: TGTGCCAGCAGCCTCCCGGTCGGGTTAACTAATGAAAAGCTGTTTTTT.

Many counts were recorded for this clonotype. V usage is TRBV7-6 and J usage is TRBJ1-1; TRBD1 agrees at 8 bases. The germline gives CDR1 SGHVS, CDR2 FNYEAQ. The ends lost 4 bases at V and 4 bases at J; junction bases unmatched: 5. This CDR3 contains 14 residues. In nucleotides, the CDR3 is TGTGCCAGCAGCTCGGGACAGGTTCGCACTGAAGCTTTCTTT. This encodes CASSSGQVRTEAFF. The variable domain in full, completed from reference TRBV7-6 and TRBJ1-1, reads GAGVSQSPRYKVTKRGQDVALRCDPISGHVSLYWYRQALGQGPEFLTYFNYEAQQDKSGLPNDRFSAERPEGSISTLTIQRTEQRDSAMYRCASSSGQVRTEAFFGQGTRLTVV.

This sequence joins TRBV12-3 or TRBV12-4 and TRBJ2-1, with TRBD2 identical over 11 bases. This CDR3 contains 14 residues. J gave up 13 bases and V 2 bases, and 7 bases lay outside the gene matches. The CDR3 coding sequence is TGTGCCAGCAGTTTAACCCCGGGACTAGCGGTTCAGTTCTTC. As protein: CASSLTPGLAVQFF.

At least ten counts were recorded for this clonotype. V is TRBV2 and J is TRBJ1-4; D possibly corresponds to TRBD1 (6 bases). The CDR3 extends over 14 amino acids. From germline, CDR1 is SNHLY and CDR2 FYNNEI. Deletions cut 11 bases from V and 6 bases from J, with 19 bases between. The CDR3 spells CASTRIYRDEKLFF. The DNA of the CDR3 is TGTGCCTCCACAAGGATTTACAGGGATGAAAAACTGTTTTTT.

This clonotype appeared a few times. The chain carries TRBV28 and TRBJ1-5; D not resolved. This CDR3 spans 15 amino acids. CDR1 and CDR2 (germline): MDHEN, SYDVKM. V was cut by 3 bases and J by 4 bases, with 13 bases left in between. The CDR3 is CASSFSAGANQPQHF. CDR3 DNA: TGTGCCAGCAGTTTTTCGGCAGGAGCTAATCAGCCCCAGCATTTT.

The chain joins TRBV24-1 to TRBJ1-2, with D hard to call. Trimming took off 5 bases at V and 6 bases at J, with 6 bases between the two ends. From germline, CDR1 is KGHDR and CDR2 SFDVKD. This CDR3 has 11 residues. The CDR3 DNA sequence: TGTGCCACCAGTGCAGGAGATGGCTACACCTTC. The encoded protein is CATSAGDGYTF.

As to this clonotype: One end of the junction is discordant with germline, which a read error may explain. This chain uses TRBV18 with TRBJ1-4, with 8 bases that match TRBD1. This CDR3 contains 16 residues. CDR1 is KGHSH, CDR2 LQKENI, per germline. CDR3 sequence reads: CASSPKDRGTNEKLVF. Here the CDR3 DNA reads TGTGCCAGCTCACCCAAAGACAGGGGAACTAATGAAAAACTGGTTTTT.

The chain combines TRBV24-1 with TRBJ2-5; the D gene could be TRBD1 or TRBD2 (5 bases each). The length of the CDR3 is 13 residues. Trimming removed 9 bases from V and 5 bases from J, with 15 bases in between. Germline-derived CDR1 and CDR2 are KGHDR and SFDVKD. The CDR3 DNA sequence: TGTGCCACCGGGGACGGACTCACTGAGACCCAGTACTTC. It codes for CATGDGLTETQYF.

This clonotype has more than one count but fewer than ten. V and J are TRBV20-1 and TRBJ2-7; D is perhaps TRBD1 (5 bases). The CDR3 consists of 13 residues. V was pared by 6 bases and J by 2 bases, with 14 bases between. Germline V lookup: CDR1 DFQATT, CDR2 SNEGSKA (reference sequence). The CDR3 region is CSAPTDQTYEQYF. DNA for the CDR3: TGCAGTGCCCCGACAGATCAGACCTACGAGCAGTACTTC.

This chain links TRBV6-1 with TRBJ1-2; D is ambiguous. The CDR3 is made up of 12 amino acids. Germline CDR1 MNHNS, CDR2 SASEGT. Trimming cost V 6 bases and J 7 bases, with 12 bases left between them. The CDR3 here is CASSPRGSGYTF. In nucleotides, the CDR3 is TGTGCCAGCAGCCCCCGAGGCTCTGGCTACACCTTC.

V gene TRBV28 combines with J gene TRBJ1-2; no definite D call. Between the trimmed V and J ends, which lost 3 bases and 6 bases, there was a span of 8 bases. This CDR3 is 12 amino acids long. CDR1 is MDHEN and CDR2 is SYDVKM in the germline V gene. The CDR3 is CASSFELDGYTF. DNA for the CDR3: TGTGCCAGCAGTTTTGAGCTAGATGGCTACACCTTC.

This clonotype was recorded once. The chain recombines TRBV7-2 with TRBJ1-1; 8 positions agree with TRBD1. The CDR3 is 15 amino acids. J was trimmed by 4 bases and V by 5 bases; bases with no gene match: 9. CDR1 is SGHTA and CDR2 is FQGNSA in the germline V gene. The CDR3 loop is CASSPRGGQGTEAFF. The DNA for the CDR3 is TGTGCCAGCAGCCCACGAGGTGGACAGGGCACTGAAGCTTTCTTT.

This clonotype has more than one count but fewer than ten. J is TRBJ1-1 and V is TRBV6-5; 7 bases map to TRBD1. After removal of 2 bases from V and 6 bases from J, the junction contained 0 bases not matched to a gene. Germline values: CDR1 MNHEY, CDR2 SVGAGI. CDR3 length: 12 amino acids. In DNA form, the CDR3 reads TGTGCCAGCAGTTACGGGACAGCTGAAGCTTTCTTT. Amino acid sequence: CASSYGTAEAFF.

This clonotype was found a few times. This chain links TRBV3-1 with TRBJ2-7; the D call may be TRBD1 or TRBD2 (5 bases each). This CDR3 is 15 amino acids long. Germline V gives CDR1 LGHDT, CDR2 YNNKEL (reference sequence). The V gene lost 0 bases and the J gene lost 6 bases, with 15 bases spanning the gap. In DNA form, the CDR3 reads TGTGCCAGCAGCCAAGAGGGGGTCGGAGGATCCGAGCAGTACTTC. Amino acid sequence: CASSQEGVGGSEQYF.

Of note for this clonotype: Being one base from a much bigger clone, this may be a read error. The CDR3 protein is CACSDGQDYSAFF. The CDR3 nucleotides read TGTGCCTGCAGTGATGGACAGGACTATTCGGCTTTCTTT. This chain connects TRBV28 to TRBJ1-1, with 7 nucleotides matching TRBD1. The CDR3 consists of 13 residues. CDR1 MDHEN and CDR2 SYDVKM come from the germline V gene.